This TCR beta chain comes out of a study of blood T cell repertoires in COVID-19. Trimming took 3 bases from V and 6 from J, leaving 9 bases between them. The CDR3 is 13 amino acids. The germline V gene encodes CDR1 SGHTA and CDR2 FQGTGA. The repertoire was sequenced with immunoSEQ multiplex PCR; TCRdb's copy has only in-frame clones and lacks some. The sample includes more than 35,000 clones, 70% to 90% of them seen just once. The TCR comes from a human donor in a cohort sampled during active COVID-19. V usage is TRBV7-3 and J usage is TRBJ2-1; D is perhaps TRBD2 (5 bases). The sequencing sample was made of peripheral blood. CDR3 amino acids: CASSFGIGNEQFF. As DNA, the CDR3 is TGTGCCAGCAGCTTCGGGATTGGCAATGAGCAGTTCTTC.